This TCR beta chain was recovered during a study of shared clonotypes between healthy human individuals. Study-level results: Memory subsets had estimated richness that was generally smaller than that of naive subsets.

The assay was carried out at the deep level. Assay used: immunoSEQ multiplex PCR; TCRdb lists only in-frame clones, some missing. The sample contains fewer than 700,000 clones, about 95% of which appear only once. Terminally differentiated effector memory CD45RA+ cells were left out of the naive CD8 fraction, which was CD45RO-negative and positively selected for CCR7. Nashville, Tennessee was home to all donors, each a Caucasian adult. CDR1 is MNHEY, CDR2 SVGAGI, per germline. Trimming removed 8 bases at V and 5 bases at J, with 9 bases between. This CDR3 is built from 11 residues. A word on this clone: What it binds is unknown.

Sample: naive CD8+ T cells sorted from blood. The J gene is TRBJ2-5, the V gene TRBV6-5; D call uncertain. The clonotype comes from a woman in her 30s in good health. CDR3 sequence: CASGIGETQYF. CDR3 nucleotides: TGTGCCAGCGGGATTGGGGAGACCCAGTACTTC.